Reported below is one T cell receptor beta chain. This entry comes from a study of blood T cells in healthy people across ages. Next came a second PCR, run for roughly 7 to 12 cycles, which used a sample-barcoded 5' primer along with a J-beta primer mix. From the 5' RACE reads, TCRdb called clonotypes with MiXCR, one entry per CDR3 protein. The sample has about 800,000 distinct CDR3 sequences; 20% to 25% are singletons. V lost 3 bases and J lost 2; bases outside the gene matches: 9. The germline gives CDR1 GTSNPN, CDR2 SVGIG (reference sequence). The CDR3 length is 15 residues. In addition, the sample was reused for a study of T cells of mothers and their children.

The chain combines TRBV30 with TRBJ1-2; 7 positions agree with TRBD1. The sample was blood. The sequence derives from a boy aged 5-17 years in good health. CDR3 in amino acids: CAWRATGATNYGYTF. For the CDR3, the DNA is TGTGCCTGGAGGGCTACAGGGGCGACGAACTATGGCTACACCTTC.